This T cell receptor (beta chain) was captured by sequencing in a study of a mutant IDH1 vaccine in newly diagnosed glioma. Study details: Vaccination was launched 4-6 weeks after radiotherapy alone, or with temozolomide cycles. Treatment recipients were approximately 62% male and about 40% female, and their mean age was roughly 40 years.

The CDR3 extends over 16 amino acids. V was shortened by 1 base and J by 7 bases, with 16 bases between the two germline ends. Germline V CDR1 and CDR2: MGHRA, YSYEKL. Only a few counts were recorded for this clone. No antigen is known for it. Using immunoSEQ multiplex PCR, the repertoire was profiled, and TCRdb retains in-frame clones only, with some absent. The table includes 30,000 or so clones, roughly 80% detected once. Indicated time point: week 35, safety follow-up. Each dose delivered 300 ug of mutant IDH1 20-mer peptide subcutaneously with imiquimod. There were eight vaccinations for patients, given in weeks 1, 3, 5, 7, 11, 15, 19 and 23. Newly diagnosed WHO grade 3 or 4 IDH1-mutant, ATRX-lost astrocytomas were identified in the donors.

The chain joins TRBV4-1 to TRBJ2-2; D is uncertain. This TCR was recovered from a woman aged 18-29 years with glioma. The specimen comprised PBMCs, sampled from a glioma patient whose treatment included an IDH1 peptide vaccine. The CDR3 nucleotides are TGCGCCAGCAGCCAAGCGAACCTTGGGTTTGGCGGGGAGCTGTTTTTT. This codes for CASSQANLGFGGELFF.